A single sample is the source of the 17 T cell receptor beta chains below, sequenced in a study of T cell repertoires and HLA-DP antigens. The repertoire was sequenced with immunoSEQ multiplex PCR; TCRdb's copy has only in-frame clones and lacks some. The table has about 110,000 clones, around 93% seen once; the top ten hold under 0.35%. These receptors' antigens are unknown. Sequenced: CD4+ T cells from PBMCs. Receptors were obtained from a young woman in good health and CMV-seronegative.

The CDR3 DNA reads TGTGCCAGCAGCTTTGTCGGACAGCAGAATGAAAAACTGTTTTTT. This encodes CASSFVGQQNEKLFF. This chain uses TRBV5-6 with TRBJ1-4; tentatively, D is TRBD1 (6 bases). With 2 bases removed from V and 5 bases from J, the gap between germline ends came to 13 bases. The CDR3 is 15 residues long. Germline loops: CDR1 SGHDT, CDR2 YYEEEE.

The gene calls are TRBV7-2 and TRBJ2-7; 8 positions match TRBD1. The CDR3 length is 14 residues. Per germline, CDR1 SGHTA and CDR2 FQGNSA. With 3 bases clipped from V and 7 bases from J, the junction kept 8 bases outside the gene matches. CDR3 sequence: CASSLGTGRGEQYV. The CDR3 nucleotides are TGTGCCAGCAGCTTGGGGACAGGTCGGGGTGAGCAGTACGTC.

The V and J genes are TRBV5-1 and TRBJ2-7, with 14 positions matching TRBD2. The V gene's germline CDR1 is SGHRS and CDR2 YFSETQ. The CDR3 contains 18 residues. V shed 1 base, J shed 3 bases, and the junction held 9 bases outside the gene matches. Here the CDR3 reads CASSLRGTGTSGSYEQYF. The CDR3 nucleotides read TGCGCCAGCAGCTTGAGAGGTACCGGGACTAGCGGGAGCTACGAGCAGTACTTC.

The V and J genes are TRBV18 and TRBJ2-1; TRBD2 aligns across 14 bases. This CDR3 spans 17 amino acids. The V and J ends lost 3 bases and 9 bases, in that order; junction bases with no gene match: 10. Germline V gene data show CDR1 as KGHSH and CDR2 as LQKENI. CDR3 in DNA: TGTGCCAGCTCACCTAACAGACTAGCGGGGGGGCCGTCTGAGCAGTTCTTC. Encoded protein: CASSPNRLAGGPSEQFF.

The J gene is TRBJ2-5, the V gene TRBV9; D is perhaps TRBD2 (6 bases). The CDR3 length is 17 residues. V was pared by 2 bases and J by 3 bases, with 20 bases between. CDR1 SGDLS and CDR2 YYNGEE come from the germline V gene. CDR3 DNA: TGTGCCAGCAGCGTGGGGCGGAGGGGCGGATACGAAGAGACCCAGTACTTC. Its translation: CASSVGRRGGYEETQYF.

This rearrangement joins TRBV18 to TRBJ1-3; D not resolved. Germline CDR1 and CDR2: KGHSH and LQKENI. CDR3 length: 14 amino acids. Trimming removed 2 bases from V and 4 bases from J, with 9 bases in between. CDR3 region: CASSPGLSGNTIYF. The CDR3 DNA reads TGTGCCAGCTCACCAGGATTAAGCGGAAACACCATATATTTT.

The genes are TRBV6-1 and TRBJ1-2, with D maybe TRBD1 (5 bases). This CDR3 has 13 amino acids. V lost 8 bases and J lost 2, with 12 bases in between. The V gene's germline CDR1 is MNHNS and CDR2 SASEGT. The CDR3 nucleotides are TGTGCCAGCTCCAGGGAAATAAACTATGGCTACACCTTC. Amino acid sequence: CASSREINYGYTF.

In DNA, the CDR3 is TGTGCCAGCAGTCCGGGACTCTTGGCCAGCTCCTACAATGAGCAGTTCTTC. Encoded protein: CASSPGLLASSYNEQFF. The chain is built from TRBV11-2 and TRBJ2-1; weak D call: TRBD2 (6 bases). The V end was cut by 6 bases, the J end by 0 bases, with 18 bases between. Germline CDR1 is SGHAT and CDR2 is FQNNGV. This CDR3 spans 17 amino acids.

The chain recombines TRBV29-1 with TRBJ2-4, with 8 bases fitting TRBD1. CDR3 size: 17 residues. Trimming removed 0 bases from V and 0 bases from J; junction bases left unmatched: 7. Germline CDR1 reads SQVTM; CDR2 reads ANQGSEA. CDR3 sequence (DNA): TGCAGCGTTGAAGATCCTACAGGGGGACTAGCCAAAAACATTCAGTACTTC. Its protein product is CSVEDPTGGLAKNIQYF.

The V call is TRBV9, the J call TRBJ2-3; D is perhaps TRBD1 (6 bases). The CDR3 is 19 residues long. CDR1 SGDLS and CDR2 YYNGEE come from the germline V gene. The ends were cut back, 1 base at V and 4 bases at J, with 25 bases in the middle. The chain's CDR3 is CASSVNRDRNLGPADTQYF. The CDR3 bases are TGTGCCAGCAGCGTAAACAGGGACCGCAATTTGGGGCCTGCAGATACGCAGTATTTT.

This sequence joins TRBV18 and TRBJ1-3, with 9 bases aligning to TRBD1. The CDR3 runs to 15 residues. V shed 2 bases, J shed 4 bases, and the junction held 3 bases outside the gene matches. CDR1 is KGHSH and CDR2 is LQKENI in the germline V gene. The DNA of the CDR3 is TGTGCCAGCTCACCAGGGACAGGGTTCGGAAACACCATATATTTT. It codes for CASSPGTGFGNTIYF.

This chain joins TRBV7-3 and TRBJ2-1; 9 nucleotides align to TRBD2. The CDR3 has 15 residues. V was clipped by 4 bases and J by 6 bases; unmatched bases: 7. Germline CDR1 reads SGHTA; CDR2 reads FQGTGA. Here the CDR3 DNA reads TGTGCCAGCAGCTCACGGACTAGCGCCCTCAATGAGCAGTTCTTC. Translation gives CASSSRTSALNEQFF.

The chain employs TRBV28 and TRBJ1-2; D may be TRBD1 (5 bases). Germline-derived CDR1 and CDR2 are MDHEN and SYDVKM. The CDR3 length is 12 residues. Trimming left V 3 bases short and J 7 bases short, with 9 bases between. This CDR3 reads CASSFPRAGYTF. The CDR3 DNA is TGTGCCAGCAGTTTTCCCAGGGCTGGCTACACCTTC.

CDR3 amino acids: CASSLADRGRVEQYV. Here the CDR3 DNA reads TGTGCCAGCAGCTTAGCGGACAGGGGTAGGGTCGAGCAGTACGTC. This chain connects TRBV7-8 to TRBJ2-7; 9 bases are a match to TRBD1. The CDR3 is 15 amino acids. With V trimmed by 0 bases and J by 6 bases, 6 bases remained unmatched. The germline V gene encodes CDR1 SGHVS and CDR2 FQNEAQ.

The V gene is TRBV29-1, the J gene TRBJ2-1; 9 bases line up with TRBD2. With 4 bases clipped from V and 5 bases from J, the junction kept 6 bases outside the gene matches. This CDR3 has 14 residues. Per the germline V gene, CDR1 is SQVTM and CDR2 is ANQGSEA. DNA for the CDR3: TGCAGCGTTGCCAGGGGACTAGCTGACAATGAGCAGTTCTTC. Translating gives CSVARGLADNEQFF.

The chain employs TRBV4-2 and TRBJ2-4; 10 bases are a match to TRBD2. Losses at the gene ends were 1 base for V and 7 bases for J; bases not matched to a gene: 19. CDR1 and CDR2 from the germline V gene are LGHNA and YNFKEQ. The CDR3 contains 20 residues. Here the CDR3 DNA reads TGTGCCAGCAGCCAAGTGAAGCGGGGGGGCAAGTTTCAGGGTGCGAACATTCAGTACTTC. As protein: CASSQVKRGGKFQGANIQYF.

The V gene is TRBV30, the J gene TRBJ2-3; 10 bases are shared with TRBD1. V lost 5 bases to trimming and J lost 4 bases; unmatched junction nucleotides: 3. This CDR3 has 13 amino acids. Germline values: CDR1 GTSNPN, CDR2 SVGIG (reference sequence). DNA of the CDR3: TGTGCCTGGGGGACAGGGGCACCAGATACGCAGTATTTT. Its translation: CAWGTGAPDTQYF. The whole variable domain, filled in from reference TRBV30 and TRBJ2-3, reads SQTIHQWPATLVQPVGSPLSLECTVEGTSNPNLYWYRQAAGRGLQLLFYSVGIGQISSEVPQNLSASRPQDRQFILSSKKLLLSDSGFYLCAWGTGAPDTQYFGPGTRLTVL.